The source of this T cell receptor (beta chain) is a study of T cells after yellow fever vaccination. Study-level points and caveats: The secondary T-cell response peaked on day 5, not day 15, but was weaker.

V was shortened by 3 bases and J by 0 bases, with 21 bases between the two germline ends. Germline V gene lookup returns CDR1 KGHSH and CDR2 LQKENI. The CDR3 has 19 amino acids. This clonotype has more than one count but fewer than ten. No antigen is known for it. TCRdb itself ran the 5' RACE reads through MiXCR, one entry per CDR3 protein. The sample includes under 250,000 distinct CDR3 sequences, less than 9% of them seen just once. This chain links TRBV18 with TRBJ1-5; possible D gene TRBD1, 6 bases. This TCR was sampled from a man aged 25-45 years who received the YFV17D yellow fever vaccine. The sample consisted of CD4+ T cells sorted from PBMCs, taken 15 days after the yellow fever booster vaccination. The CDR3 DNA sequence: TGTGCCAGCTCACCGCGTGGGGGGCGCGTGAGCGTTAGCAATCAGCCCCAGCATTTT. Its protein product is CASSPRGGRVSVSNQPQHF.